This T cell receptor (beta chain) is from a study of T cells expressing NK-cell markers. General observations from the study: About 1.0-8% of CD8+ T cells in roughly six donors belonged to dominant NKG2C+ clonotypes.

TCRdb reworked the 5' RACE reads into one entry per CDR3 protein, no DNA. Its clone listing holds 200,000 to 300,000 distinct CDR3 sequences. The CDR3 sequence is 16 residues long. Germline V gene lookup returns CDR1 MNHEY and CDR2 SVGAGI. In the case of this clonotype: Its antigen is still unknown.

The rearrangement links TRBV6-5 to TRBJ2-1; the TCRdb D gene call, TRBD1, has no DNA to confirm it. The receptor was derived from a woman between 18 and 70 years old in good health. The sequencing sample was made of blood T cells: a sorted CD56 or NKG2C T cell subset, CD4+ or CD8+ T cells, or bulk PBMC T cells (not recorded which). CDR3 loop: CASSYLQGASHNEQFF.